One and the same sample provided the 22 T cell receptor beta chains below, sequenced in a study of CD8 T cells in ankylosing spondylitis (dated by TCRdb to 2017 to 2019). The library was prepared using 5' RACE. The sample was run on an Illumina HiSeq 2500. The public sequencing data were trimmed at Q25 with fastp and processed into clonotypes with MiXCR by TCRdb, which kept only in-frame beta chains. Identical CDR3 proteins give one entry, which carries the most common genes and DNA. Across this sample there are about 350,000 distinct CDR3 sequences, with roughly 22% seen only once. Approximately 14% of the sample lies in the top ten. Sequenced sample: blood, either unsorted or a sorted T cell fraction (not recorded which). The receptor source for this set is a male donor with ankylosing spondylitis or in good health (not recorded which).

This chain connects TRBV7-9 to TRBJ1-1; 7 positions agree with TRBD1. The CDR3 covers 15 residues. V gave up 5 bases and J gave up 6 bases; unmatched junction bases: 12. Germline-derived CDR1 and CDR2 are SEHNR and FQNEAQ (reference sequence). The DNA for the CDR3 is TGTGCCAGCAGCCAACGACAGGGTGGGATGGCTGAAGCTTTCTTT. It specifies CASSQRQGGMAEAFF.

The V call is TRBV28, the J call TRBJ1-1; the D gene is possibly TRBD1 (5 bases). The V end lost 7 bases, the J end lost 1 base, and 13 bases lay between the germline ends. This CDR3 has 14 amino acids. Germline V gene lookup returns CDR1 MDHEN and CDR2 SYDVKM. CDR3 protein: CASKIRGPNTEAFF. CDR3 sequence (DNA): TGTGCCAGCAAAATAAGGGGACCGAACACTGAAGCTTTCTTT.

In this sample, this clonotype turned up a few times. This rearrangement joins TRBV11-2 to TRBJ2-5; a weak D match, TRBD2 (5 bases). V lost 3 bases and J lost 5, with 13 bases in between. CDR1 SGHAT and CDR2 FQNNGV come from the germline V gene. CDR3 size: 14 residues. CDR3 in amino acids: CASSLITPGETQYF. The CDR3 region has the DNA TGTGCCAGCAGCTTGATCACCCCGGGGGAGACCCAGTACTTC.

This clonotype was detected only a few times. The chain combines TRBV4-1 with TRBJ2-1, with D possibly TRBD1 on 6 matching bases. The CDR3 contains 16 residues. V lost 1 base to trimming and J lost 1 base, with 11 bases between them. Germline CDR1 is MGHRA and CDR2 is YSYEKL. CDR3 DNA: TGCGCCAGCAGCCAAGTTCCGGGGACATCCTACAATGAGCAGTTCTTC. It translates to CASSQVPGTSYNEQFF.

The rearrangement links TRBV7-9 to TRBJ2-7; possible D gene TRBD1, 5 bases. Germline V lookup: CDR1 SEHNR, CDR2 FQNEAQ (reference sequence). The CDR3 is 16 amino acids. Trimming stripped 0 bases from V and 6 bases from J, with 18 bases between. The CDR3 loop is CASSLAWGPSSSEQYF. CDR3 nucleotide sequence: TGTGCCAGCAGCTTAGCGTGGGGCCCATCCTCGTCCGAGCAGTACTTC. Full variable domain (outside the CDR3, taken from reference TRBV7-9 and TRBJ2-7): DTGVSQNPRHKITKRGQNVTFRCDPISEHNRLYWYRQTLGQGPEFLTYFQNEAQLEKSRLLSDRFSAERPKGSFSTLEIQRTEQGDSAMYLCASSLAWGPSSSEQYFGPGTRLTVT.

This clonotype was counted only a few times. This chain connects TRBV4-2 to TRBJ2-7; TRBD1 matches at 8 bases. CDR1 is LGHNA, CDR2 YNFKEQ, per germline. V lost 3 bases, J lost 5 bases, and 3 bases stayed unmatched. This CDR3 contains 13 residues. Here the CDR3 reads CASSHVQGDEQYF. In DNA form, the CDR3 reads TGTGCCAGCAGCCACGTACAGGGGGACGAGCAGTACTTC.

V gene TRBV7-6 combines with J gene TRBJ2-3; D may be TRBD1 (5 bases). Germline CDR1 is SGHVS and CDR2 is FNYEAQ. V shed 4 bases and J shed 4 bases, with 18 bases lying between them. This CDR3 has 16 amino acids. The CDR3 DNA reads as TGTGCCAGCAGCTCCTTAGACAGTGAATGGGCAGATACGCAGTATTTT. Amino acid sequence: CASSSLDSEWADTQYF.

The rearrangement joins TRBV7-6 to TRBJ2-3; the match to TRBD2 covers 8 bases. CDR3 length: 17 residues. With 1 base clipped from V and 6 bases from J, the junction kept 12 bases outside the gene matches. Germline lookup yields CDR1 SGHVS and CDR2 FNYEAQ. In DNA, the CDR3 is TGTGCCAGCAGCTTAGAGTCGGCGGGAGGCCTTGTTGATACGCAGTATTTT. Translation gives CASSLESAGGLVDTQYF.

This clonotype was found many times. Here the CDR3 DNA reads TGCAGCGTTGAGCGGGCAGGGAGAGGCACCGGGGAGCTGTTTTTT. This sequence encodes CSVERAGRGTGELFF. The V call is TRBV29-1, the J call TRBJ2-2; D is possibly TRBD1 or TRBD2 (5 bases each). The V and J ends lost 3 bases and 4 bases respectively, with 15 bases between them. Germline V gene data show CDR1 as SQVTM and CDR2 as ANQGSEA. The CDR3 extends over 15 amino acids.

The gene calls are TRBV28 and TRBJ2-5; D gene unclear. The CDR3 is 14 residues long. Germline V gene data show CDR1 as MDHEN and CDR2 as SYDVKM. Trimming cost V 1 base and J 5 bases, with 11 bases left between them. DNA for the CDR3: TGTGCCAGCAGTTTATTTGGATTGGGGGAGACCCAGTACTTC. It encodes CASSLFGLGETQYF.

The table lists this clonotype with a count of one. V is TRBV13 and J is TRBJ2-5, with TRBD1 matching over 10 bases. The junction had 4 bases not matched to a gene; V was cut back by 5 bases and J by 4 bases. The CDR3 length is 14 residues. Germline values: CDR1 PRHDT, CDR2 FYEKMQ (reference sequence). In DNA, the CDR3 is TGTGCCAGCAGCCAGACAGGGGGCCGAGAGACCCAGTACTTC. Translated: CASSQTGGRETQYF.

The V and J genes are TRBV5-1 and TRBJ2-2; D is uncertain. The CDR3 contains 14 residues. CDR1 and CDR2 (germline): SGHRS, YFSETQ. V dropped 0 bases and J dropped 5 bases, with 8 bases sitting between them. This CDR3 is CASSLAPETGELFF. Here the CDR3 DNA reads TGCGCCAGCAGCTTGGCGCCGGAAACCGGGGAGCTGTTTTTT.

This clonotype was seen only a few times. The CDR3, as DNA: TGTGCCACCAGCCCGGGACAGGTCCCCTCGAGCTCCTACAATGAGCAGTTCTTC. Translated: CATSPGQVPSSSYNEQFF. The rearrangement uses TRBV24-1 and TRBJ2-1; 8 bases line up with TRBD1. V lost 7 bases to trimming and J lost 0 bases; unmatched junction nucleotides: 13. The CDR3 is 18 residues long. Germline-derived CDR1 and CDR2 are KGHDR and SFDVKD.

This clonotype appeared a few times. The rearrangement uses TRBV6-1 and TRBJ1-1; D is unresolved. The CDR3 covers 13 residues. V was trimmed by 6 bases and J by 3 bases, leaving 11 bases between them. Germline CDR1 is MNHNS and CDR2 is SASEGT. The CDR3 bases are TGTGCCAGCAGAGGCGGCACCTACACTGAAGCTTTCTTT. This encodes CASRGGTYTEAFF.

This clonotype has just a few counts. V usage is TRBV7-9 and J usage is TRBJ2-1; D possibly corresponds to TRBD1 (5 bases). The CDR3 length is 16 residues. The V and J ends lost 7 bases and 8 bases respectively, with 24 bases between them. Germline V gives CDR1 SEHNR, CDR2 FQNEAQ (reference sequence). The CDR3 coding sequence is TGTGCCAGCACCATCTTAGGAAGGCAGGGTGGATATGAGCAGTTCTTC. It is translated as CASTILGRQGGYEQFF.

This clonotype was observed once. Here the CDR3 reads CASSPTSSGTEQYF. CDR3 nucleotides: TGTGCCAGCAGCCCCACGTCGTCAGGGACCGAGCAGTACTTC. The gene calls are TRBV28 and TRBJ2-7, with D perhaps assigned TRBD1 or TRBD2 (5 bases each). From germline, CDR1 is MDHEN and CDR2 SYDVKM. Between the trimmed V and J ends, which lost 6 bases and 6 bases, there was a span of 18 bases. The CDR3 runs to 14 residues. Based on the CDR3 plus reference TRBV28 and TRBJ2-7, the full variable domain is DVKVTQSSRYLVKRTGEKVFLECVQDMDHENMFWYRQDPGLGLRLIYFSYDVKMKEKGDIPEGYSVSREKKERFSLILESASTNQTSMYLCASSPTSSGTEQYFGPGTRLTVT.

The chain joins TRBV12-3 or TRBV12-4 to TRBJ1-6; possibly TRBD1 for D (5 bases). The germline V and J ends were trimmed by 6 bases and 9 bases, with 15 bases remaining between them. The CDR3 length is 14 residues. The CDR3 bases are TGTGCCAGCAGGGGGGTGGAGGGCGGTTCACCCCTCCACTTT. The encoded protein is CASRGVEGGSPLHF.

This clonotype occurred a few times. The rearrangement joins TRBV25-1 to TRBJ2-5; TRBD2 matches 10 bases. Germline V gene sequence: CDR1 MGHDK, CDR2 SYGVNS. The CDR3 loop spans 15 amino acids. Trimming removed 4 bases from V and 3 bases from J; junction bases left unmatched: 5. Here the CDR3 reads CASSVSLAGEETQYF. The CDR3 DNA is TGTGCCAGCAGTGTATCGCTAGCGGGGGAAGAGACCCAGTACTTC.

The CDR3 loop is CASSQESSPLNEQYF. CDR3 bases: TGTGCCAGCAGCCAAGAGTCTAGTCCCCTCAATGAGCAGTACTTC. The gene calls are TRBV3-1 and TRBJ2-7, with D hard to call. The V end was cut by 0 bases, the J end by 7 bases, with 16 bases between. There are 15 residues in the CDR3. CDR1 and CDR2 from the germline V gene are LGHDT and YNNKEL (reference sequence).

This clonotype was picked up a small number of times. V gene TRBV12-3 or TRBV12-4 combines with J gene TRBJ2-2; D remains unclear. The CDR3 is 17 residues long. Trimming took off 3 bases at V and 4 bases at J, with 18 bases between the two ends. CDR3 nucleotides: TGTGCCAGCAGTTTTCTTTTGGCGGTTACTTTCACCGGGGAGCTGTTTTTT. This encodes CASSFLLAVTFTGELFF.

CDR3 sequence (DNA): TGTGCCAGCAGTGCGCGGGGGGGCTCGAATGAGCAGTTCTTC. Residues: CASSARGGSNEQFF. V usage is TRBV12-3 or TRBV12-4 and J usage is TRBJ2-1; 9 nucleotides align to TRBD2. The CDR3 is made up of 14 amino acids. The trim removed 5 bases at V and 7 bases at J, leaving 6 bases unmatched.

The CDR3 sequence: CSVDTSGGEETQYF. CDR3 nucleotide sequence: TGCAGCGTTGATACTAGCGGGGGGGAAGAGACCCAGTACTTC. This chain uses TRBV29-1 with TRBJ2-5; 13 bases agree with TRBD2. The CDR3 is 14 residues long. Germline CDR1 is SQVTM and CDR2 is ANQGSEA. Trimming removed 3 bases from V and 3 bases from J; junction bases left unmatched: 1.